This T cell receptor (beta chain) was obtained from a study of cytomegalovirus exposure and HLA in healthy donors. Study-level results: Accurate prediction of HLA-A and HLA-B alleles (for most subjects) was reportedly achieved from TCR beta sequences.

The PCR had 60 Vbeta and 13 Jbeta primers. Method: immunoSEQ multiplex PCR; TCRdb's copy keeps in-frame clones and lacks some. The sample yields 150,000 or so clones, about 85% seen once. Turning to this clone: Its antigen remains unidentified.

Trimming stripped 1 base from V and 2 bases from J, with 8 bases between. Germline V gene lookup returns CDR1 MGHDK and CDR2 SYGVNS. The length of the CDR3 is 14 residues. This TCR came from a male donor in good health and CMV-seropositive. The chain is built from TRBV25-1 and TRBJ2-5; D is unclear. The sequenced sample was PBMCs. CDR3 sequence reads: CASSEWAEQETQYF. CDR3 bases: TGTGCCAGCAGTGAATGGGCAGAACAAGAGACCCAGTACTTC.